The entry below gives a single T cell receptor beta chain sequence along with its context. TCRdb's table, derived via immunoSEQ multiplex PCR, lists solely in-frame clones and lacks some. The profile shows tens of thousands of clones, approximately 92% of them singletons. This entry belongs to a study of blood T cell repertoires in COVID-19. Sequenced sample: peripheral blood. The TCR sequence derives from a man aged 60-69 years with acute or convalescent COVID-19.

The CDR3 loop reads CASSRRLAGDYEQYF. CDR3 bases: TGCGCCAGCAGCAGGAGGCTAGCGGGAGACTACGAGCAGTACTTC. This chain joins TRBV4-3 and TRBJ2-7; 10 bases are a match to TRBD2. Trimming took 5 bases from V and 3 from J; bases not matched to a gene: 7. This CDR3 has 15 residues. Germline V gene sequence: CDR1 LGHNA, CDR2 YSLEER.